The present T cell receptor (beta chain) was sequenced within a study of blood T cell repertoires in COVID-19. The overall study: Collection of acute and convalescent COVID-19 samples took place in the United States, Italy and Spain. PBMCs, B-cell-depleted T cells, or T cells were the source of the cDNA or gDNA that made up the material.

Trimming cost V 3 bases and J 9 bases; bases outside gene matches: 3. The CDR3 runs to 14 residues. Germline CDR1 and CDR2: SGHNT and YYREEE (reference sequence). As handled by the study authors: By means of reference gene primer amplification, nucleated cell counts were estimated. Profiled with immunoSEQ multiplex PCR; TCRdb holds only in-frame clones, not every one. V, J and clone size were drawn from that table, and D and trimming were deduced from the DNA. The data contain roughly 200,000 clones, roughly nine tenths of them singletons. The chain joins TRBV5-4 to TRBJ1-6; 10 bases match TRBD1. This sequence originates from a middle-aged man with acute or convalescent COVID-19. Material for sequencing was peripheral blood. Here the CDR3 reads CASSSGQGSSPLHF. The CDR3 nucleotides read TGTGCCAGCAGCTCGGGACAGGGGAGTTCACCCCTCCACTTT.